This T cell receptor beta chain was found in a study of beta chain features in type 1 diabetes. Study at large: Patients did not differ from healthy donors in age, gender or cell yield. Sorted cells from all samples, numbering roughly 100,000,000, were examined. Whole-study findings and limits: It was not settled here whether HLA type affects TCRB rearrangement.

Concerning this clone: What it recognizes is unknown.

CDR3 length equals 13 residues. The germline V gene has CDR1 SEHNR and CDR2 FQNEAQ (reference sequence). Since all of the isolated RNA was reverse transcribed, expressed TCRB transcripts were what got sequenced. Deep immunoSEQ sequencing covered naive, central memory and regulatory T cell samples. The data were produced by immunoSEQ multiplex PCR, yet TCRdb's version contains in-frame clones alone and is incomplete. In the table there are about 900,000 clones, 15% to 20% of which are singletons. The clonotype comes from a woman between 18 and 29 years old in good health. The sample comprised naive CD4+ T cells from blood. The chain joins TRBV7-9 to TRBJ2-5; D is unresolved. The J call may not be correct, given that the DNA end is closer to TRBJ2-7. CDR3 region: CASSPGPHYEQYF. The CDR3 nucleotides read TGTGCCAGCAGCCCCGGACCCCACTACGAGCAGTACTTC.